This entry describes one T cell receptor (beta chain). This clone occurred once. Its antigen is still unknown. Base-call qualities are not available, and no considerably larger clone is one nucleotide away. The germline V gene yields MNHEY for CDR1 and SVGAGI for CDR2. From V the trimming removes 2 bases and from J it removes 6 bases, while the gene matches leave 4 bases of the junction unaccounted for. Spanning cysteine to phenylalanine, the CDR3 consists of 15 amino acids. Only CDR3 DNA remains: 45 bases, in frame from the first base. The sample originates from a study of T cell clones after liver transplantation (dated 2019 in TCRdb). Study-wide context: ITN030ST, the source of the samples, was a randomized trial that attempted immunosuppression withdrawal within 2 years of liver transplantation. Donor-reactive T cell clones were identified by TCRbeta sequencing after a pre-transplant mixed lymphocyte reaction and then tracked in post-transplant blood. As an antigen-independent comparator for the donor-reactive sequences, third party-reactive TCRbeta sequences from pre-transplant MLRs were identified as well. Of the eight recipients, a few were HCV-positive, while the remaining recipients had been transplanted for non-autoimmune, non-viral indications. No induction therapy was given to the subjects, and standard immunosuppression was administered until randomization at 12-24 months post-transplant. Tolerance meant complete immunosuppression withdrawal for at least one year without liver enzymes rising beyond twice the upper limit of normal. Blood samples were taken pre-transplant, pre-randomization before withdrawal, and post-randomization after full withdrawal or failed withdrawal. A cohort of 8 liver transplant recipients was studied, of whom 3 were classified as tolerant and 5 as non-tolerant. What the work shows at the level of the full study, not this receptor alone: Since no allograft tissue specimens were available, donor-reactive T cells may have migrated into the graft instead of being deleted. Once repertoire turnover was taken into account, donor-reactive detection showed a significant reduction for CD4 in 7 of 8 subjects and for CD8 in 8 of 8. A greater decline was seen for donor-reactive sequences than for third party-reactive sequences, suggesting partial antigen-specific deletion unrelated to withdrawal success. The conclusions were considered preliminary, being limited by small, heterogeneous patient numbers and non-standardized post-transplant time points. Circulating donor-reactive CD4 TCRbeta sequences fell significantly post-transplant in 5 of 8 subjects, irrespective of tolerance or HCV status. In two subjects, low numbers of available donor cells limited the measurable donor-reactive repertoire.

Thawed unstimulated PBMCs were stained for CD3, CD4 and CD8 and FACS-sorted into CD3+CD4+ and CD3+CD8+ populations. All 8 studied subjects were randomized to withdrawal of immunosuppression. The Qiagen DNeasy Blood and Tissue Kit was used for isolation of genomic DNA. High-throughput TCRbeta CDR3 sequencing of frozen genomic DNA was performed by immunoSEQ, including PCR amplification, mapping, bias correction and internal controls. As for the authors' bioinformatics: Productive rearrangements were kept, and unique TCRbeta sequences were defined by CDR3 nucleotide sequence plus V and J gene. Donor-reactive sequences required at least 5-fold expansion in CFSE-low cells versus unstimulated pre-transplant cells and at least 0.01% frequency. To ensure at least 90% detection power, minimum frequency thresholds were set for each subject based on that subject's lowest-template unstimulated sample. Jensen-Shannon divergence between the top 1000 TCRbeta sequences after and before transplant was used to measure repertoire turnover. Two-sided Fisher's exact tests were used to test for changes in how often donor-reactive sequences were detected. TCRdb obtained this table from immuneACCESS and retained in-frame rearrangements with V and J assigned. These tables miss some clones; where compared with another copy, unresolved V genes account for less than half of the shortfall, and the remainder is unexplained. V, J and clone size were drawn from that table, and D and trimming were deduced from the DNA. Counted in this sample were more than 100,000 clones; around 80% of them appeared once. The ten largest make up roughly 2.8% of the sample.

Recombination connected TRBV6-5 to TRBJ1-6, with 7 junctional bases fitting TRBD1. This specimen was CD4+ T cells from blood, taken approximately 50 months after liver transplant. The receptor was derived from a human patient who received a liver transplant. A transplant means some T cells may be of graft donor rather than patient origin. CDR3 reads: CASSYQTGTNSPLHF. DNA sequence: TGTGCCAGCAGTTACCAGACAGGGACTAATTCACCCCTCCACTTT.